These 13 T cell receptor beta chains were all obtained from the same sample, sequenced in a study of CD8 T cells in ankylosing spondylitis. Study findings and constraints: Seemingly characteristic of ankylosing spondylitis blood was a TCR beta motif consisting of about 8 highly homologous variants.

TCRdb reprocessed the 5' RACE reads with MiXCR, giving one entry per CDR3 protein. The sample has hundreds of thousands of distinct CDR3 sequences; around 26% are singletons. The antigens for these receptors are not known. The sample comprised blood, either unsorted or a sorted T cell fraction (not recorded which). All receptors derive from a male donor with ankylosing spondylitis.

This clonotype was seen a handful of times. The rearrangement links TRBV5-6 to TRBJ1-5, with D possibly being TRBD1 (6 bases). This CDR3 region has 15 residues. The V and J ends lost 2 bases and 4 bases respectively, with 13 bases between them. Germline V gene lookup returns CDR1 SGHDT and CDR2 YYEEEE. CDR3 loop: CASSFRTEGNQPQHF. In DNA, the CDR3 is TGTGCCAGCAGCTTTCGGACAGAGGGAAATCAGCCCCAGCATTTT.

This clonotype was detected a few times. The rearrangement links TRBV12-3 or TRBV12-4 to TRBJ1-4; a possible D gene is TRBD1 (6 bases). V was shortened by 3 bases and J by 8 bases, with 13 bases between the two germline ends. The CDR3 loop spans 14 amino acids. Here the CDR3 reads CASSFRGSREKLFF. The CDR3 region has the DNA TGTGCCAGCAGTTTTAGGGGGTCCCGGGAAAAACTGTTTTTT.

In its sample, this clonotype was seen a few times. This chain connects TRBV20-1 to TRBJ2-5; 15 positions agree with TRBD2. The CDR3 has 14 residues. Germline CDR1 is DFQATT and CDR2 is SNEGSKA (reference sequence). V lost 4 bases, J lost 4 bases, and 1 base stayed unmatched. The CDR3 protein is CSATGLAGGETQYF. CDR3 sequence (DNA): TGCAGTGCTACGGGACTAGCGGGAGGAGAGACCCAGTACTTC.

This clonotype was seen only a few times. The chain has TRBV18 and TRBJ2-7; 11 positions agree with TRBD1. Germline assignment: CDR1 KGHSH and CDR2 LQKENI. The CDR3 covers 16 residues. The J segment lost 6 bases and the V segment lost 3 bases, leaving 10 bases of the junction unmatched. CDR3 protein: CASSPAGQGDMGEQYF. The CDR3, as DNA: TGTGCCAGCTCACCTGCGGGACAGGGGGATATGGGCGAGCAGTACTTC.

The rearrangement uses TRBV7-2 and TRBJ1-3; D is perhaps TRBD1 (5 bases). Germline values: CDR1 SGHTA, CDR2 FQGNSA. CDR3 size: 15 residues. The V end lost 0 bases, the J end lost 2 bases, and 8 bases lay between the germline ends. The CDR3 DNA reads TGTGCCAGCAGCTTAGCCCCGGGGGCTGGAAACACCATATATTTT. Protein: CASSLAPGAGNTIYF.

The chain carries TRBV7-9 and TRBJ1-2; 9 positions match TRBD1. Per germline, CDR1 SEHNR and CDR2 FQNEAQ (reference sequence). V was clipped by 5 bases and J by 4 bases; unmatched bases: 8. The CDR3 loop spans 15 amino acids. The CDR3 nucleotides read TGTGCCAGCAGCCCAGGACAGGGGTGGGCCTATGGCTACACCTTC. Translating gives CASSPGQGWAYGYTF.

The chain couples TRBV20-1 to TRBJ2-5, with D unresolved. The germline V and J ends were trimmed by 6 bases and 5 bases, with 10 bases remaining between them. CDR1 and CDR2 (germline): DFQATT, SNEGSKA (reference sequence). CDR3 size: 11 residues. The CDR3 loop is CSAKLTETQYF. The CDR3 DNA follows: TGCAGTGCAAAACTGACCGAGACCCAGTACTTC.

This clonotype was counted only a few times. This sequence joins TRBV20-1 and TRBJ1-5; tentatively, D is TRBD1 (6 bases). The V gene lost 6 bases and the J gene lost 2 bases, with 17 bases spanning the gap. The germline V gene has CDR1 DFQATT and CDR2 SNEGSKA (reference sequence). This CDR3 is built from 15 residues. The DNA for the CDR3 is TGCAGTGCCGGTTATGGTCGGGGGCGCAATCAGCCCCAGCATTTT. Encoded protein: CSAGYGRGRNQPQHF.

This chain uses TRBV11-3 with TRBJ2-1; D ambiguous. Trimming stripped 1 base from V and 3 bases from J, with 16 bases between. Germline CDR1 reads SGHNT; CDR2 reads YENEEA. The CDR3 sequence is 17 residues long. CDR3 amino acids: CASSLGNYPPDYNEQFF. CDR3 in DNA: TGTGCCAGCAGCTTAGGTAACTATCCACCGGACTACAATGAGCAGTTCTTC.

This clonotype has more than one count but fewer than ten. The chain uses TRBV2 and TRBJ1-6; perhaps TRBD1 as D (6 bases). Trimming left V 5 bases short and J 10 bases short, with 15 bases between. Germline V gives CDR1 SNHLY, CDR2 FYNNEI. The CDR3 contains 14 residues. CDR3 coding DNA: TGTGCCAGCAGTATTGACTCAACAGGGTCACCCCTCCACTTT. The encoded protein is CASSIDSTGSPLHF.

The J gene is TRBJ2-1, the V gene TRBV10-2; tentative D call: TRBD2 (5 bases). Germline loops: CDR1 WSHSY, CDR2 SAAADI. The CDR3 has 14 amino acids. V lost 0 bases to trimming and J lost 7 bases, with 10 bases between them. The CDR3 nucleotides are TGCGCCAGCAGTGAGTCCACACTAGTTAATGAGCAGTTCTTC. It encodes CASSESTLVNEQFF.

This clonotype was counted between two and nine times. This chain uses TRBV18 with TRBJ1-1; weak D call: TRBD1 (6 bases). Germline CDR1 KGHSH, CDR2 LQKENI. The CDR3 totals 13 residues. V was trimmed by 7 bases and J by 6 bases, leaving 15 bases between them. The CDR3 nucleotides are TGTGCCAGCTTACCGGGGGCAAGGTCTGAAGCTTTCTTT. Translation: CASLPGARSEAFF.

J is TRBJ2-2 and V is TRBV24-1; D gene unclear. The CDR3 length is 15 residues. Deletions cut 4 bases from V and 3 bases from J, with 11 bases between. Germline loops: CDR1 KGHDR, CDR2 SFDVKD. DNA of the CDR3: TGTGCCACCAGTGACCCATCATCCGACACCGGGGAGCTGTTTTTT. It translates to CATSDPSSDTGELFF.